The 22 T cell receptor beta chains below were found in one sample sequenced in a study of shared clonotypes between healthy human individuals. In the naive CD8 group, cells lacked CD45RO and were positively selected for CCR7, so terminally differentiated effector memory CD45RA+ cells were left out. The assay was immunoSEQ multiplex PCR, and TCRdb's table has in-frame clones only and misses some. The profile shows around 2,000,000 clones, roughly 94% of them singletons. The sample taken for sequencing was naive CD8+ T cells sorted from blood. The receptors were gathered from a man aged 18 to 30 in good health.

The V gene is TRBV2, the J gene TRBJ2-7, with D perhaps TRBD2 (6 bases). CDR1 is SNHLY, CDR2 FYNNEI, per germline. V shed 2 bases and J shed 0 bases, with 8 bases lying between them. The CDR3 has 14 amino acids. CDR3 residues: CASSESGDSYEQYF. CDR3 in DNA: TGTGCCAGCAGTGAATCGGGGGACTCCTACGAGCAGTACTTC.

This chain uses TRBV5-3 with TRBJ2-7, with TRBD2 matching 13 bases. TRBV5-3 is classed as an ORF, of uncertain function. CDR3 length: 20 amino acids. J lost 2 bases, V lost 0 bases, and 14 bases had no gene match. The CDR3 region is CARSLGPGLAGDFDTYEQYF. Here the CDR3 DNA reads TGTGCCAGAAGCTTGGGACCCGGACTAGCGGGGGATTTTGATACCTACGAGCAGTACTTC.

This chain uses TRBV28 with TRBJ2-5, with D perhaps matching TRBD1 (6 bases). Germline loops: CDR1 MDHEN, CDR2 SYDVKM. The CDR3 extends over 15 amino acids. V lost 3 bases and J 1 base, leaving 12 bases between the germline ends. CDR3 nucleotide sequence: TGTGCCAGCAGTTTTTTGGGGGCCCTCCAAGAGACCCAGTACTTC. Its protein is CASSFLGALQETQYF.

The chain joins TRBV6-1 to TRBJ2-1, with 7 bases that match TRBD2. Germline lookup yields CDR1 MNHNS and CDR2 SASEGT. The CDR3 totals 16 residues. The ends lost 2 bases at V and 3 bases at J; junction bases unmatched: 7. The CDR3 region is CASSEWSGEVYNEQFF. CDR3 DNA sequence: TGTGCCAGCAGTGAATGGAGCGGGGAGGTCTACAATGAGCAGTTCTTC.

The chain uses TRBV19 and TRBJ1-5; D gene uncertain. This CDR3 region has 14 residues. Germline V lookup: CDR1 LNHDA, CDR2 SQIVND (reference sequence). V was pared by 3 bases and J by 0 bases, with 6 bases between. The CDR3, as DNA: TGTGCCAGTAGTATTTGGTATAGCAATCAGCCCCAGCATTTT. Encoded protein: CASSIWYSNQPQHF.

The chain recombines TRBV18 with TRBJ1-1; 7 nucleotides agree with TRBD1. CDR1 and CDR2 (germline): KGHSH, LQKENI. The ends lost 4 bases at V and 8 bases at J; junction bases unmatched: 10. The CDR3 is 14 residues long. This chain's CDR3 is CASSLPVQGGEAFF. In nucleotides, the CDR3 is TGTGCCAGCTCACTTCCTGTGCAGGGGGGGGAAGCTTTCTTT.

With regard to this clone: One end of the junction varies from germline; a read error may be responsible. This CDR3 is CASSRGGPGTGELFF. CDR3 nucleotides: TGTGCTAGCAGCCGGGGAGGGCCGGGCACCGGGGAGCTGTTTTTT. The J gene is TRBJ2-2, the V gene TRBV7-7, with 7 bases identical to TRBD2. There are 15 residues in the CDR3. The germline V gene has CDR1 SSHAT and CDR2 FNYEAQ (reference sequence).

This chain uses TRBV4-3 with TRBJ2-4; 14 bases are shared with TRBD2. With V trimmed by 1 base and J by 1 base, 6 bases remained unmatched. The CDR3 has 19 amino acids. CDR1 is LGHNA and CDR2 is YSLEER in the germline V gene. The CDR3 nucleotides read TGCGCCAGCAGCCAAGGGGGACTAGCGGGAGCCTTGGCCAAAAACATTCAGTACTTC. Residues: CASSQGGLAGALAKNIQYF.

V and J are TRBV18 and TRBJ2-5; D possibly corresponds to TRBD1 (6 bases). Per the germline V gene, CDR1 is KGHSH and CDR2 is LQKENI. CDR3 length: 17 amino acids. V was cut by 0 bases and J by 2 bases, with 16 bases left in between. The CDR3 sequence is CASSPPPGESEQETQYF. As DNA, the CDR3 is TGTGCCAGCTCACCACCGCCAGGGGAGAGCGAACAAGAGACCCAGTACTTC.

This rearrangement joins TRBV6-1 to TRBJ1-1; no reliable D call. Germline CDR1 reads MNHNS; CDR2 reads SASEGT. Trimming left V 2 bases short and J 0 bases short, with 7 bases between. The CDR3 has 14 amino acids. This CDR3 is CASSETIMNTEAFF. The CDR3 coding sequence is TGTGCCAGCAGTGAAACGATAATGAACACTGAAGCTTTCTTT.

The chain combines TRBV4-3 with TRBJ2-7; 12 bases align to TRBD2. The CDR3 has 16 amino acids. Unmatched junction bases numbered 5, after V lost 3 bases and J lost 2 bases. The V gene's germline CDR1 is LGHNA and CDR2 YSLEER. The CDR3 DNA reads as TGCGCCAGCAGCCATACGACTAGCGGGAGTGCCTACGAGCAGTACTTC. Translation: CASSHTTSGSAYEQYF.

The chain is built from TRBV6-1 and TRBJ1-5; 9 positions agree with TRBD1. The CDR3 runs 16 residues. Germline trimming cut 4 bases from V and 3 bases from J; bases unmatched to any gene: 7. CDR1 is MNHNS, CDR2 SASEGT, per germline. CDR3 DNA sequence: TGTGCCAGCAGTGGTACCTTACAGGGGGCCAATCAGCCCCAGCATTTT. Its translation: CASSGTLQGANQPQHF.

J is TRBJ1-3 and V is TRBV7-2; D is unresolved. The germline gives CDR1 SGHTA, CDR2 FQGNSA. CDR3 length: 16 residues. The germline V and J ends were trimmed by 0 bases and 0 bases, with 9 bases remaining between them. The CDR3, as DNA: TGTGCCAGCAGCTTAGCTTTCAGGAGCTCTGGAAACACCATATATTTT. The encoded protein is CASSLAFRSSGNTIYF.

The rearrangement links TRBV4-3 to TRBJ2-1; 10 nucleotides line up with TRBD2. The germline V gene encodes CDR1 LGHNA and CDR2 YSLEER. V lost 0 bases and J lost 4; bases outside the gene matches: 3. The CDR3 covers 16 residues. The CDR3 region is CASSQEGLALYNEQFF. CDR3 DNA: TGCGCCAGCAGCCAAGAGGGACTAGCGTTATACAATGAGCAGTTCTTC.

This chain joins TRBV4-1 and TRBJ2-1; D is ambiguous. The CDR3 has 17 residues. V dropped 3 bases and J dropped 0 bases, with 15 bases sitting between them. Germline loops: CDR1 MGHRA, CDR2 YSYEKL. CDR3 residues: CASSHPVSWSSYNEQFF. The CDR3 nucleotides read TGCGCCAGCAGCCACCCGGTCAGTTGGAGCTCCTACAATGAGCAGTTCTTC.

The chain carries TRBV18 and TRBJ2-3; 14 positions agree with TRBD2. The V segment lost 6 bases and the J segment 9 bases; nucleotides outside the gene matches: 11. The length of the CDR3 is 16 residues. Germline CDR1 reads KGHSH; CDR2 reads LQKENI. As DNA, the CDR3 is TGTGCCAGCTCCCCGACTAGCGGGAGGGCCCAGGACACGCAGTATTTT. It codes for CASSPTSGRAQDTQYF.

The gene calls are TRBV7-6 and TRBJ1-6; D gene uncertain. The V end lost 1 base, the J end lost 6 bases, and 13 bases lay between the germline ends. The CDR3 is 16 amino acids. Germline CDR1 SGHVS, CDR2 FNYEAQ. CDR3 sequence (DNA): TGTGCCAGCAGCTTAGGGGGTTCGGGGAGTAATTCACCCCTCCACTTT. It yields the protein CASSLGGSGSNSPLHF.

The DNA for the CDR3 is TGTGCCAGCACCATGGGGGGTTCTTACGAGCAGTACTTC. It codes for CASTMGGSYEQYF. The chain carries TRBV7-8 and TRBJ2-7; TRBD2 might be the D (6 bases). From germline, CDR1 is SGHVS and CDR2 FQNEAQ. The CDR3 consists of 13 residues. V gave up 7 bases and J gave up 4 bases, with 14 bases separating them.

Worth noting for this clone: The junction departs from the called germline gene at one end, perhaps through a read error. The rearrangement uses TRBV7-7 and TRBJ2-1, with 7 bases matching TRBD2. CDR1 and CDR2 (germline): SSHAT, FNYEAQ (reference sequence). This CDR3 is 16 amino acids long. The CDR3 loop reads CASSRSSGSSYNEQFF. The CDR3 DNA sequence: TGTGCTAGCAGCAGATCTAGCGGTAGCTCCTACAATGAGCAGTTCTTC.

Written as DNA, the CDR3 is TGCGCCAGCAGCTGGACCCGGGGAGGAGATACGCAGTATTTT. It is translated as CASSWTRGGDTQYF. This chain uses TRBV5-1 with TRBJ2-3; TRBD2 is a possible D gene (6 bases). Germline-derived CDR1 and CDR2 are SGHRS and YFSETQ. This CDR3 comprises 14 residues. V was clipped by 3 bases and J by 5 bases, with 13 bases between them.

The chain recombines TRBV27 with TRBJ1-1; the match to TRBD1 covers 9 bases. V was pared by 3 bases and J by 3 bases, with 8 bases of the junction left unmatched. This CDR3 spans 16 amino acids. CDR1 and CDR2 (germline): MNHEY, SMNVEV (reference sequence). CDR3 protein: CASSFIGTGRDTEAFF. CDR3 DNA: TGTGCCAGCAGTTTCATCGGGACAGGGAGGGACACTGAAGCTTTCTTT.

The CDR3 DNA follows: TGTGCCAGCAGCTCGATGGAGACAGGGGTTGAAACCGGGGAGCTGTTTTTT. Translating it yields CASSSMETGVETGELFF. This sequence joins TRBV5-4 and TRBJ2-2; TRBD1 aligns across 8 bases. This CDR3 region has 17 residues. In germline, CDR1 is SGHNT, CDR2 YYREEE (reference sequence). Unmatched junction bases numbered 12, after V lost 3 bases and J lost 5 bases.